This T cell receptor beta chain was identified in a study of blood T cell repertoires in COVID-19. About the study: Acute and convalescent COVID-19 specimens originated in the United States, Italy and Spain. Sources were T cells, B-cell-depleted T cells, or PBMCs; the material itself was cDNA or gDNA.

Germline assignment: CDR1 MDHEN and CDR2 SYDVKM. CDR3 length: 17 amino acids. V lost 6 bases and J lost 0, with 18 bases in between. The table came from immunoSEQ multiplex PCR; TCRdb's copy has only in-frame clones and leaves some out. The table shows 110,000 to 150,000 clones, with more than 70% occurring only once. Sequencing was carried out using peripheral blood. The rearrangement joins TRBV28 to TRBJ1-3; a weak D match, TRBD1 (6 bases). This sequence originates from a woman aged 45-65 years with acute or convalescent COVID-19. This CDR3 reads CASRTIQGMGSGNTIYF. The CDR3 DNA follows: TGTGCCAGCAGAACAATCCAGGGGATGGGCTCTGGAAACACCATATATTTT.